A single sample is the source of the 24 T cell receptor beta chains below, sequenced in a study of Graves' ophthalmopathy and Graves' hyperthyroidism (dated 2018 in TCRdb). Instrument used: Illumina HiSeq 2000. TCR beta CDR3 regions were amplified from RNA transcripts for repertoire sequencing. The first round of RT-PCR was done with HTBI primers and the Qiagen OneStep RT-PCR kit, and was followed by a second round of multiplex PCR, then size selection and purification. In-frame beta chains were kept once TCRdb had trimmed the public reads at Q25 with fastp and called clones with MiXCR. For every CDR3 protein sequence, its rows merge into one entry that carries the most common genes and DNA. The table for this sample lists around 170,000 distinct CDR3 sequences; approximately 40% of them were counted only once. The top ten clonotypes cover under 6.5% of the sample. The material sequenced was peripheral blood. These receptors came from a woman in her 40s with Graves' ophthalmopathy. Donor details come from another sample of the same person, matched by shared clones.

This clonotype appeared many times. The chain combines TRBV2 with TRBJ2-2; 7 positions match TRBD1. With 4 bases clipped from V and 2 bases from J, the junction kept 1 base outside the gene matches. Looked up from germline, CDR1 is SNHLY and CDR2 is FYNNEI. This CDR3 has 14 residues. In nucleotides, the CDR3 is TGTGCCAGCAGTGGACAGGGTAACACCGGGGAGCTGTTTTTT. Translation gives CASSGQGNTGELFF.

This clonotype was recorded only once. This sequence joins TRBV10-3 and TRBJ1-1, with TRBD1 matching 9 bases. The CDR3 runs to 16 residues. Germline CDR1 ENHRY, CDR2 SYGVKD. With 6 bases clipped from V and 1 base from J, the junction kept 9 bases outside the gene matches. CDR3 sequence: CAIRTGTGTPNTEAFF. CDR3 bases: TGTGCCATCAGAACCGGGACAGGGACACCGAACACTGAAGCTTTCTTT.

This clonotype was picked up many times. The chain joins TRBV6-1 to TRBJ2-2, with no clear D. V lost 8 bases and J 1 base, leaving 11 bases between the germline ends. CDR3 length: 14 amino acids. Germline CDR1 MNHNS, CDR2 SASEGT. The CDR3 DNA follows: TGTGCCAGCGGACCAGGACGGAACACCGGGGAGCTGTTTTTT. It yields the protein CASGPGRNTGELFF.

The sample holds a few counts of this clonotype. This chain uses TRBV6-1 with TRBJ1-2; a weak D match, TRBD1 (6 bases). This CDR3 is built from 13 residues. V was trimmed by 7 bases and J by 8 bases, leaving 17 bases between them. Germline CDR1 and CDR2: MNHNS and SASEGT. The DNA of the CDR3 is TGTGCCAGCACTCTCAGGGGTTCGAGGGGCTACACCTTC. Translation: CASTLRGSRGYTF.

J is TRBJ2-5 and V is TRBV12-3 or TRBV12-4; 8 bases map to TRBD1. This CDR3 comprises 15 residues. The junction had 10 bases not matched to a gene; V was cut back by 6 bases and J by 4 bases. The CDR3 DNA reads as TGTGCCAGCAGCCCGCCGGGACAGGTCGGAGAGACCCAGTACTTC. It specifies CASSPPGQVGETQYF.

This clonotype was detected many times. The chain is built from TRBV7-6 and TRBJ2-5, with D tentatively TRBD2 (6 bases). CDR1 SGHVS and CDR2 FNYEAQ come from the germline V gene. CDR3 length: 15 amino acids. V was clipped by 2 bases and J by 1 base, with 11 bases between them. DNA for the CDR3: TGTGCCAGCAGCTTACGGAGGGTTTCCCAAGAGACCCAGTACTTC. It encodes CASSLRRVSQETQYF.

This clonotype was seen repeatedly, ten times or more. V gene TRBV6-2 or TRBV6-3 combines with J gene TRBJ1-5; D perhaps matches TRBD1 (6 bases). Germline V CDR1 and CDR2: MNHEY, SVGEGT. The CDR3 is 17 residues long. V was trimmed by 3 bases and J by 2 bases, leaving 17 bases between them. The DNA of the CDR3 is TGTGCCAGCAGTTATGATCTCTCAGGGGTTCGCAATCAGCCCCAGCATTTT. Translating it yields CASSYDLSGVRNQPQHF.

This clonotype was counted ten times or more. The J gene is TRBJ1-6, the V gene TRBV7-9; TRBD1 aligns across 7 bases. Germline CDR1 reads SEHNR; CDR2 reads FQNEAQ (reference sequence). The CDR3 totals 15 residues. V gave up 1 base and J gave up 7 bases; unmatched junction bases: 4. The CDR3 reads CASSLGGQENSPLHF. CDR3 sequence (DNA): TGTGCCAGCAGCTTAGGCGGACAGGAAAATTCACCCCTCCACTTT. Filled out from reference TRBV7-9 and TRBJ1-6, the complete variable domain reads DTGVSQNPRHKITKRGQNVTFRCDPISEHNRLYWYRQTLGQGPEFLTYFQNEAQLEKSRLLSDRFSAERPKGSFSTLEIQRTEQGDSAMYLCASSLGGQENSPLHFGNGTRLTVT.

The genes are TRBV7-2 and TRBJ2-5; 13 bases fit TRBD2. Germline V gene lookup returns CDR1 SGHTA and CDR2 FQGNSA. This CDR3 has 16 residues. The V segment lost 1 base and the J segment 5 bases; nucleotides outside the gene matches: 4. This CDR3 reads CASSLGTSGSGETQYF. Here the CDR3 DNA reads TGTGCCAGCAGCTTAGGGACTAGCGGGAGTGGGGAGACCCAGTACTTC.

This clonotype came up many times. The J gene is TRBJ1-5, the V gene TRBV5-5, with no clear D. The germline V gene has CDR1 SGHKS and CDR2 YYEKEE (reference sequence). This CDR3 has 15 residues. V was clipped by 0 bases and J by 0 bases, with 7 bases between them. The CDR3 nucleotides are TGTGCCAGCAGCTTGGCACGGTATAGCAATCAGCCCCAGCATTTT. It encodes CASSLARYSNQPQHF.

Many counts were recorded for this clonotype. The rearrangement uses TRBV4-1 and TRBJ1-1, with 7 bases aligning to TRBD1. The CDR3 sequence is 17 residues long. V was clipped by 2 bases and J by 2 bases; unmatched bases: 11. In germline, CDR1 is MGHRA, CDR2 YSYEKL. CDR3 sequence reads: CASSQKFHGTVNTEAFF. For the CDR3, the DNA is TGCGCCAGCAGCCAAAAATTTCACGGGACAGTCAACACTGAAGCTTTCTTT.

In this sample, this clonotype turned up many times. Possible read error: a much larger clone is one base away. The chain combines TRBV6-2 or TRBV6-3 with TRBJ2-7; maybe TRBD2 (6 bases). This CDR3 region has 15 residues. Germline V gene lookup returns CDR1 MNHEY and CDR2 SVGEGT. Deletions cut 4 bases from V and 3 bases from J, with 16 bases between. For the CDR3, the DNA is TGTGCCAGCAGTTCCCAGGACGGGGGAGGCTACGAGCAGTACTTC. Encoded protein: CASSSQDGGGYEQYF.

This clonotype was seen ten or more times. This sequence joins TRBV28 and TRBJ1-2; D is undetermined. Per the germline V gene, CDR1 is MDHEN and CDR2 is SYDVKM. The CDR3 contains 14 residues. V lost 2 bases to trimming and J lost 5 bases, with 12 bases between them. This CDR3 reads CASSLHQSRYGYTF. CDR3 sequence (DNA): TGTGCCAGCAGTTTACATCAGAGTCGATATGGCTACACCTTC.

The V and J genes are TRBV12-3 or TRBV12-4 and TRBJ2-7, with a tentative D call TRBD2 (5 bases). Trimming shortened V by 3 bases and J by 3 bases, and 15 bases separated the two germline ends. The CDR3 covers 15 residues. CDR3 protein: CASSLMKGSFYEQYF. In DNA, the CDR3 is TGTGCCAGCAGTTTGATGAAAGGGAGTTTCTACGAGCAGTACTTC.

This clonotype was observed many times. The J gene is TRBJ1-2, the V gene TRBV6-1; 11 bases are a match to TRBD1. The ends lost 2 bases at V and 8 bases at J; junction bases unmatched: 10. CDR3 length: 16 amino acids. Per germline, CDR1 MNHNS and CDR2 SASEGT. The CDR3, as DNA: TGTGCCAGCAGTGAATTGGGACAGGGGGGAGTTGGCGGCTACACCTTC. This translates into CASSELGQGGVGGYTF.

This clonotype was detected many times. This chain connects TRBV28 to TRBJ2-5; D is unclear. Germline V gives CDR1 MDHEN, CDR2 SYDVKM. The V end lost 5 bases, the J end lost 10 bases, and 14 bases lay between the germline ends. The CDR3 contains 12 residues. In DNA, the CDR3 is TGTGCCAGCAGTGCATCTGAGATGGTCCAGTACTTC. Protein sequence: CASSASEMVQYF.

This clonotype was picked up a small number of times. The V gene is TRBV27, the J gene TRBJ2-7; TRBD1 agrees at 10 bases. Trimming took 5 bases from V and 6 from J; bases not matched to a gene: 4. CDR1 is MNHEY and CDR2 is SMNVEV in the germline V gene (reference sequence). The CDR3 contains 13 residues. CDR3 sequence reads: CASSRDRGFEQYF. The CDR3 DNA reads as TGTGCCAGCAGTCGGGACAGGGGATTCGAGCAGTACTTC.

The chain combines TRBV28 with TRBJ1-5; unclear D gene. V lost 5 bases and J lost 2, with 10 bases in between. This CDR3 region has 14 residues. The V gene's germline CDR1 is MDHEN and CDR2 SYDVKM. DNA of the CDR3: TGTGCCAGCAGTACCAGGAGGGGCAATCAGCCCCAGCATTTT. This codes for CASSTRRGNQPQHF.

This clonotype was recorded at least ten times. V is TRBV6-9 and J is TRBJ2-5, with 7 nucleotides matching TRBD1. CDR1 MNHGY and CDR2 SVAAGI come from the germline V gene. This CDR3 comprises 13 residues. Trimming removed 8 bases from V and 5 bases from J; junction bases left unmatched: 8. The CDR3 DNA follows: TGTGCCAGCGCTAGAGGGGGCGGGGAGACCCAGTACTTC. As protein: CASARGGGETQYF.

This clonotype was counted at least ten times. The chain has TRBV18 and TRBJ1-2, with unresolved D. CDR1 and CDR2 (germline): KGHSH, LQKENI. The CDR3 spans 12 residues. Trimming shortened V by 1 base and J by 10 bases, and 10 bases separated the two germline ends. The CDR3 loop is CASSPRLEDYTF. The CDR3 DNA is TGTGCCAGCTCACCACGTCTCGAGGACTACACCTTC. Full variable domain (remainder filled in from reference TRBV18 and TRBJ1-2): NAGVMQNPRHLVRRRGQEARLRCSPMKGHSHVYWYRQLPEEGLKFMVYLQKENIIDESGMPKERFSAEFPKEGPSILRIQQVVRGDSAAYFCASSPRLEDYTFGSGTRLTVV.

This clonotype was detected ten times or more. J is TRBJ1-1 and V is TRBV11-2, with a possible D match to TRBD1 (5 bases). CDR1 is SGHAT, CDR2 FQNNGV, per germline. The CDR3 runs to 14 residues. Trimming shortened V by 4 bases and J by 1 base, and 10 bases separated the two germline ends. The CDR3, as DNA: TGTGCCAGCAGCTCAAACACAGGGAACACTGAAGCTTTCTTT. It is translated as CASSSNTGNTEAFF.

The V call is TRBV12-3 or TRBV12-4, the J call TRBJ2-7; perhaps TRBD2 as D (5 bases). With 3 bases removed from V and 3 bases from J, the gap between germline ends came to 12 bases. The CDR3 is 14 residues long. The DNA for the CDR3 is TGTGCCAGCAGTTTGCTCGGCACTAGCTACGAGCAGTACTTC. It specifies CASSLLGTSYEQYF.

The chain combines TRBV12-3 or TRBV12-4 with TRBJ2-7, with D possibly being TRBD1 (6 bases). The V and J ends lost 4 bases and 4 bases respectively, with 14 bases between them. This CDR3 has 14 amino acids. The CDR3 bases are TGTGCCAGCAGTTCCTGGACAGCCGGGTACGAGCAGTACTTC. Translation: CASSSWTAGYEQYF.

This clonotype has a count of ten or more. The CDR3 is CASSLVHVNQPQHF. CDR3 coding DNA: TGTGCCAGCAGCTTAGTCCACGTCAATCAGCCCCAGCATTTT. The chain has TRBV7-2 and TRBJ1-5; D remains unclear. The V and J ends lost 1 base and 3 bases respectively, with 7 bases between them. The CDR3 sequence is 14 residues long. The germline gives CDR1 SGHTA, CDR2 FQGNSA.